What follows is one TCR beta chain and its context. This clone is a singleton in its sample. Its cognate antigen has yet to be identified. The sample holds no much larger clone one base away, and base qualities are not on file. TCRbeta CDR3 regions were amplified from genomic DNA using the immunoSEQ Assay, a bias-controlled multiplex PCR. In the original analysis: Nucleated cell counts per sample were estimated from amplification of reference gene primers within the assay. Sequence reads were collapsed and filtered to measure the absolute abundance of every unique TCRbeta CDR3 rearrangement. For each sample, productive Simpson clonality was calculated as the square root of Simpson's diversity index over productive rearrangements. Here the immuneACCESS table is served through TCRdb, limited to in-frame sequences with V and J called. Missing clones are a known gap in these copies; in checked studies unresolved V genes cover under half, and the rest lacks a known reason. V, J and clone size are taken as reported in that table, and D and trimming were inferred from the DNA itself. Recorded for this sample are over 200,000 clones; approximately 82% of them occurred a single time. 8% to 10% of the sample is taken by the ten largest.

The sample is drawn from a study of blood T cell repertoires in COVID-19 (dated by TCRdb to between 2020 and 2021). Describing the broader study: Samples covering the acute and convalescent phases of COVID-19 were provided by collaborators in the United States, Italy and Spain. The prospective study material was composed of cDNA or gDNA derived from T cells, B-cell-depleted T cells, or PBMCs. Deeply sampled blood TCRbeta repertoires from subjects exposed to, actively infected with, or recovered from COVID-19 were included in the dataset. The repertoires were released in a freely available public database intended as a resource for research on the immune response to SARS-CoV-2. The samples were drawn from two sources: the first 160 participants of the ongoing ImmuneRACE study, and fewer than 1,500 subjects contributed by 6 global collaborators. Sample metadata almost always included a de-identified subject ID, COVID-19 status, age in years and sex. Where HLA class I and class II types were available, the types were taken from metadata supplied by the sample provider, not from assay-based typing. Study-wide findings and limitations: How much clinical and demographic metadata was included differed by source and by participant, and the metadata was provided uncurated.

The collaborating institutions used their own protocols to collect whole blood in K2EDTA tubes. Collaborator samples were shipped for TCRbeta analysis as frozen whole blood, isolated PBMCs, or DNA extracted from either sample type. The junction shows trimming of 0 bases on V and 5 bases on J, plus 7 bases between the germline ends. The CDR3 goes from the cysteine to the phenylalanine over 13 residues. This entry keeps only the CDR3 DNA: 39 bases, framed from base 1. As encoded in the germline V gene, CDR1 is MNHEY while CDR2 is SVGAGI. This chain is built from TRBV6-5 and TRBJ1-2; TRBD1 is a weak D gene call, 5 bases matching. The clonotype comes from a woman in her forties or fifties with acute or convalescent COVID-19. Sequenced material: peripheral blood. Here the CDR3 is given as CASSYSGVYGYTF. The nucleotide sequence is TGTGCCAGCAGTTACTCAGGGGTGTATGGCTACACCTTC.